This T cell receptor (beta chain) was identified in a study of blood T cell repertoires in COVID-19. In the study overall: T cells, B-cell-depleted T cells, or PBMCs provided the cDNA or gDNA that served as material.

Per the original data handling: Amplified reference gene primers provided the basis for estimating nucleated cell counts. Produced via immunoSEQ multiplex PCR; TCRdb's table is partial and in-frame only. D and trimming come from the DNA, and the V and J calls and clone size come from that table. In the table there are around 200,000 clones, around 80% of which are singletons. The V and J ends lost 7 bases and 3 bases respectively, with 12 bases between them. The CDR3 sequence is 13 residues long. Germline CDR1 reads WSHSY; CDR2 reads SAAADI. The receptor was derived from a woman between 40 and 55 years old with COVID-19, enrolled during active disease. The chain uses TRBV10-2 and TRBJ1-1, with no clear D. Sequenced sample: peripheral blood. The CDR3 DNA is TGCGCCAGCACCGCGAGGACTGACACTGAAGCTTTCTTT. This translates into CASTARTDTEAFF.